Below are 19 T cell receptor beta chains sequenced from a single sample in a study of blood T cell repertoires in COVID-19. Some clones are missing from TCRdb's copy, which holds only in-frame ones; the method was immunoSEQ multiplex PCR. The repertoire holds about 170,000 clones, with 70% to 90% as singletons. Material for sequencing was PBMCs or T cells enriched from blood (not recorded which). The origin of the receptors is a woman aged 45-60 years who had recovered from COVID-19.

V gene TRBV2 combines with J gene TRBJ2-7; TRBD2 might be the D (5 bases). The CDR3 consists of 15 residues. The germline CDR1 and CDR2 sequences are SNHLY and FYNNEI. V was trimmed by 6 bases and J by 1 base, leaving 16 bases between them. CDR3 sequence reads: CASRETSSPSYEQYV. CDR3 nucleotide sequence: TGTGCCAGCAGAGAAACTAGTTCTCCATCCTACGAGCAGTACGTC.

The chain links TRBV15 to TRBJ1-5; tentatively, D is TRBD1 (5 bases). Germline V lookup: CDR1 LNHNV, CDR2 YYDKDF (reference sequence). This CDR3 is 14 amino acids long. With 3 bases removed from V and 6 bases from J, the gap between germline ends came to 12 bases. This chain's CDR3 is CATSSSKRGQPQHF. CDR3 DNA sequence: TGTGCCACCAGCAGTTCAAAAAGGGGTCAGCCCCAGCATTTT.

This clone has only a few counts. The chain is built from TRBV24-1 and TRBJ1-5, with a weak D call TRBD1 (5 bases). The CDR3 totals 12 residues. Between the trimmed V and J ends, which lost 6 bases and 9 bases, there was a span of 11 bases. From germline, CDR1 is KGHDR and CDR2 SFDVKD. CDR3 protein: CATSRPGGPQHF. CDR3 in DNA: TGTGCCACCAGTAGGCCCGGGGGGCCCCAGCATTTT.

In nucleotides, the CDR3 is TGTGCCAGCGGGCGGGACAGGGGCACAGATACGCAGTATTTT. It encodes CASGRDRGTDTQYF. The rearrangement joins TRBV11-3 to TRBJ2-3, with 9 bases fitting TRBD1. Germline V CDR1 and CDR2: SGHNT, YENEEA. CDR3 size: 14 residues. V gave up 8 bases and J gave up 1 base; unmatched junction bases: 4.

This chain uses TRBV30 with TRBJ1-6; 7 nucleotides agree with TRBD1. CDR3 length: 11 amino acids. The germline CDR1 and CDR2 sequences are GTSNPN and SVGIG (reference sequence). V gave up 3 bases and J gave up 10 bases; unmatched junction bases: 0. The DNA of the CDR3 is TGTGCCTGGAGGACAGGGTCACCCCTCCACTTT. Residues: CAWRTGSPLHF.

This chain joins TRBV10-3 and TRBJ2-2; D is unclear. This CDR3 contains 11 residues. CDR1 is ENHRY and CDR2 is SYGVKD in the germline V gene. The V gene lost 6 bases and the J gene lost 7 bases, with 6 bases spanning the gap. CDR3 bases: TGTGCCATCAGCACTGGCGGGGAGCTGTTTTTT. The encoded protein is CAISTGGELFF.

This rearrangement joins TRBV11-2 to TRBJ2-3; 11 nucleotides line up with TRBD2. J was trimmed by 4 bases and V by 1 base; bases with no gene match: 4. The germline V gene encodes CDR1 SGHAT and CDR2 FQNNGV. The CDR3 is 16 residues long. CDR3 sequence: CASSLGLAGWSDTQYF. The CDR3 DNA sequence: TGTGCCAGCAGCTTAGGACTAGCGGGATGGTCAGATACGCAGTATTTT.

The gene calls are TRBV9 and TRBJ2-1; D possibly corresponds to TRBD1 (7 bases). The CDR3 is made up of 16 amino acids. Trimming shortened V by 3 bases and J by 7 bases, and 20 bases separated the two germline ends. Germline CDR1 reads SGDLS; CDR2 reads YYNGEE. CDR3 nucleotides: TGTGCCAGCAGCGCCCCACCAGGGGGGATAACTAATGAGCAGTTCTTC. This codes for CASSAPPGGITNEQFF.

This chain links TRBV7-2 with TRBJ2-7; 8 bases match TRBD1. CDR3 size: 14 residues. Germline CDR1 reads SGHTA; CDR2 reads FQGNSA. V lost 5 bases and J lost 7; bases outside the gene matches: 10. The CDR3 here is CASSRLGTGREQYV. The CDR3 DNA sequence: TGTGCCAGCAGCCGGCTGGGGACAGGAAGGGAGCAGTACGTC.

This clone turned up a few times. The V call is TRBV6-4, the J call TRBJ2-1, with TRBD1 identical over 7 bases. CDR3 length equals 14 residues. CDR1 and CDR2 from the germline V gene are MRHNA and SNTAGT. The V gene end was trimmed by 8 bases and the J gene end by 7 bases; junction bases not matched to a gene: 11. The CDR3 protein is CASERTGGGNEQFF. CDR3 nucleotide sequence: TGTGCCAGCGAGCGGACAGGAGGTGGAAATGAGCAGTTCTTC.

The DNA of the CDR3 is TGTGCCACCAGCCCTACAGGGAGCAATCAGCCCCAGCATTTT. This sequence encodes CATSPTGSNQPQHF. V gene TRBV24-1 combines with J gene TRBJ1-5, with a possible D match to TRBD1 (6 bases). From germline, CDR1 is KGHDR and CDR2 SFDVKD. V was cut by 7 bases and J by 1 base, with 10 bases left in between. This CDR3 is built from 14 residues.

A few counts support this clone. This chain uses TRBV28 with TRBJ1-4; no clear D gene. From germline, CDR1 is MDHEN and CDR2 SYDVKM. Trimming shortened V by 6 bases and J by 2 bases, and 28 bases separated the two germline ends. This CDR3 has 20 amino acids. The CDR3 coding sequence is TGTGCCAGCAGCTCCGTACCCCGGTCTGGTAGAGGCCGCACTAATGAAAAACTGTTTTTT. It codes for CASSSVPRSGRGRTNEKLFF.

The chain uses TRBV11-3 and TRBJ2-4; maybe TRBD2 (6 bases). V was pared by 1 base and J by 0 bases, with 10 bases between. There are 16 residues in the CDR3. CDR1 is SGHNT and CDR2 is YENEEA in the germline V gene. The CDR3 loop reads CASSLAAGLAKNIQYF. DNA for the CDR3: TGTGCCAGCAGCTTAGCCGCGGGACTAGCCAAAAACATTCAGTACTTC.

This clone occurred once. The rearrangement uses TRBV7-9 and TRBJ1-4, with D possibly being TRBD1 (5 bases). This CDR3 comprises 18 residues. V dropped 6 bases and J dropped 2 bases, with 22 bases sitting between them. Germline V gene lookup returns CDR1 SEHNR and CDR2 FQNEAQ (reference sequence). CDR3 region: CASRAQAIGVNTNEKLFF. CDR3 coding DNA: TGTGCCAGCAGGGCTCAGGCGATAGGGGTGAATACTAATGAAAAACTGTTTTTT.

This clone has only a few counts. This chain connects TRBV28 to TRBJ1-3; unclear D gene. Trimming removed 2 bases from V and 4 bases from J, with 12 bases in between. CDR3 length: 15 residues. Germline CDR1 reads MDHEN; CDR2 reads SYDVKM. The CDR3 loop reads CASSLPPAEGNTIYF. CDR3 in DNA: TGTGCCAGCAGTTTACCCCCAGCGGAGGGAAACACCATATATTTT.

This CDR3 reads CASSRRAYGYTF. DNA for the CDR3: TGTGCCAGCAGCCGCAGGGCCTATGGCTACACCTTC. The V and J genes are TRBV3-1 (or the pseudogene TRBV3-2) and TRBJ1-2; D is possibly TRBD1 (5 bases). CDR3 length: 12 amino acids. Trimming removed 4 bases at V and 4 bases at J, with 7 bases between. Germline lookup yields CDR1 LGHDT and CDR2 YNNKEL (reference sequence).

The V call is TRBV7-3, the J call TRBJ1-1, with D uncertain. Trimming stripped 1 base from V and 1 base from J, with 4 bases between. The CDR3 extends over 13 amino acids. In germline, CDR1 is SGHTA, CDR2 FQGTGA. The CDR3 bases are TGTGCCAGCAGCTTAAACACGAACACTGAAGCTTTCTTT. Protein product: CASSLNTNTEAFF.

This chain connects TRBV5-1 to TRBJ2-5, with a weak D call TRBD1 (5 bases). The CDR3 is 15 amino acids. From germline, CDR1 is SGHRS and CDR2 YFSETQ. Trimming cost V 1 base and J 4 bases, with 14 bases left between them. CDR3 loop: CASSLIGLRGETQYF. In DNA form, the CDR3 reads TGCGCCAGCAGCTTGATCGGATTAAGGGGAGAGACCCAGTACTTC.

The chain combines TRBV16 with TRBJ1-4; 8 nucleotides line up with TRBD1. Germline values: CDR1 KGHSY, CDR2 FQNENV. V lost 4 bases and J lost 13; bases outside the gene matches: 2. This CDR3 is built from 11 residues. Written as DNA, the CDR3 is TGTGCCAGCAGCCCAGGGGGCGGACTGTTTTTT. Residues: CASSPGGGLFF.